Listed here are 28 T cell receptor beta chains from one sample, sequenced in a study of control samples from healthy donors and cancer patients. Clones were sequenced by immunoSEQ multiplex PCR, and TCRdb holds only the in-frame ones, with some missing. The sample has 170,000 or so clones, 80% to 95% seen once. The specimen sequenced was blood. All receptors come from a woman between 40 and 55 years old in good health.

The chain carries TRBV19 and TRBJ2-7, with D maybe TRBD1 (6 bases). In germline, CDR1 is LNHDA, CDR2 SQIVND (reference sequence). The V end lost 6 bases, the J end lost 5 bases, and 11 bases lay between the germline ends. CDR3 size: 12 residues. The CDR3 DNA reads TGTGCCAGTAGACAGGGCCCCCACGAGCAGTACTTC. Protein sequence: CASRQGPHEQYF.

The genes are TRBV24-1 and TRBJ1-6; D is undetermined. Germline V gene lookup returns CDR1 KGHDR and CDR2 SFDVKD. The V end was cut by 11 bases, the J end by 0 bases, with 13 bases between. The CDR3 length is 15 residues. CDR3 in DNA: TGTGCCAACCCCCTCTGGTACTCCTATAATTCACCCCTCCACTTT. Amino acids: CANPLWYSYNSPLHF.

This chain joins TRBV12-3 or TRBV12-4 and TRBJ2-7; D unresolved. The CDR3 runs to 13 residues. Deletions cut 3 bases from V and 2 bases from J, with 8 bases between. Written as DNA, the CDR3 is TGTGCCAGCAGTTTGACCTCTACCTACGAGCAGTACTTC. It yields the protein CASSLTSTYEQYF.

This clone has a single count. This chain links TRBV29-1 with TRBJ2-6; D is uncertain. Trimming stripped 3 bases from V and 0 bases from J, with 6 bases between. Germline V lookup: CDR1 SQVTM, CDR2 ANQGSEA. The CDR3 has 14 residues. CDR3 sequence reads: CSVDFGSGANVLTF. The CDR3 nucleotides are TGCAGCGTTGATTTTGGCTCTGGGGCCAACGTCCTGACTTTC.

The chain uses TRBV6-5 and TRBJ1-4, with a tentative D call TRBD1 (6 bases). CDR3 size: 14 residues. Germline CDR1 reads MNHEY; CDR2 reads SVGAGI. V lost 6 bases, J lost 3 bases, and 11 bases lay in between. CDR3: CASSRGRPNEKLFF. The CDR3 DNA reads as TGTGCCAGCAGCCGGGGGCGCCCTAATGAAAAACTGTTTTTT.

V usage is TRBV5-1 and J usage is TRBJ2-5, with 10 bases that match TRBD2. V shed 2 bases and J 3 bases; nucleotides not matched to a gene: 1. CDR3 length: 14 amino acids. Germline V gene data show CDR1 as SGHRS and CDR2 as YFSETQ. In nucleotides, the CDR3 is TGCGCCAGCAGCTTTGGACTAGCGGAAGAGACCCAGTACTTC. Its protein product is CASSFGLAEETQYF.

This clone turned up a few times. The chain has TRBV7-8 and TRBJ2-1; 7 bases fit TRBD2. V shed 3 bases and J 2 bases; nucleotides not matched to a gene: 4. The germline gives CDR1 SGHVS, CDR2 FQNEAQ. The CDR3 runs 15 residues. CDR3 coding DNA: TGTGCCAGCAGCTTCAGCGGGGACCCCTACAATGAGCAGTTCTTC. It specifies CASSFSGDPYNEQFF.

The genes are TRBV4-1 and TRBJ2-1; 9 bases are shared with TRBD2. With 4 bases clipped from V and 9 bases from J, the junction kept 13 bases outside the gene matches. The CDR3 is 16 amino acids. Germline V CDR1 and CDR2: MGHRA, YSYEKL. CDR3 coding DNA: TGCGCCAGCAGCCCCGGTTTTAGCGGGGGTATCTTTGAGCAGTTCTTC. Protein product: CASSPGFSGGIFEQFF.

The chain combines TRBV5-6 with TRBJ2-5, with a possible D match to TRBD2 (5 bases). Germline lookup yields CDR1 SGHDT and CDR2 YYEEEE. The CDR3 extends over 13 amino acids. Between the trimmed V and J ends, which lost 4 bases and 4 bases, there was a span of 11 bases. The CDR3 nucleotides are TGTGCCAGCAGCCCCTCCAGCGGAGAGACCCAGTACTTC. Its protein product is CASSPSSGETQYF.

This chain connects TRBV27 to TRBJ1-4; 9 bases agree with TRBD1. The CDR3 sequence is 14 residues long. V was pared by 2 bases and J by 8 bases, with 3 bases of the junction left unmatched. CDR1 is MNHEY, CDR2 SMNVEV, per germline (reference sequence). CDR3 sequence reads: CASSLTGGREKLFF. The CDR3 nucleotides are TGTGCCAGCAGTTTAACAGGGGGCAGGGAAAAACTGTTTTTT.

This clone was seen a handful of times. This rearrangement joins TRBV6-5 to TRBJ1-1, with 7 bases matching TRBD1. The ends lost 0 bases at V and 5 bases at J; junction bases unmatched: 6. The germline gives CDR1 MNHEY, CDR2 SVGAGI. There are 15 residues in the CDR3. The CDR3 DNA reads as TGTGCCAGCAGTTACTCTGGAGGGGGCCGGACTGAAGCTTTCTTT. This codes for CASSYSGGGRTEAFF.

The chain joins TRBV5-6 to TRBJ2-1, with no clear D. This CDR3 is 13 amino acids long. Per the germline V gene, CDR1 is SGHDT and CDR2 is YYEEEE. V lost 4 bases to trimming and J lost 0 bases, with 5 bases between them. CDR3 sequence reads: CASSRFSYNEQFF. The CDR3 DNA is TGTGCCAGCAGCCGGTTCTCCTACAATGAGCAGTTCTTC.

The V call is TRBV9, the J call TRBJ2-3; D ambiguous. The CDR3 spans 13 residues. From germline, CDR1 is SGDLS and CDR2 YYNGEE. V gave up 2 bases and J gave up 6 bases, with 10 bases separating them. The chain's CDR3 is CASSVGGWDTQYF. The CDR3 DNA is TGTGCCAGCAGCGTTGGTGGGTGGGATACGCAGTATTTT.

This rearrangement joins TRBV5-3 to TRBJ2-1; weak D call: TRBD2 (5 bases). Being an ORF, TRBV5-3 has a function that is uncertain. With 1 base removed from V and 7 bases from J, the gap between germline ends came to 21 bases. The CDR3 runs 17 residues. This CDR3 is CARSLYCPWYRTNEQFF. The CDR3 nucleotides are TGTGCCAGAAGCTTGTATTGCCCGTGGTATAGGACTAATGAGCAGTTCTTC.

In its sample, this clone was seen once. The V gene is TRBV6-6, the J gene TRBJ2-7; 8 bases are a match to TRBD1. The junction had 5 bases not matched to a gene; V was cut back by 2 bases and J by 5 bases. CDR3 length: 14 residues. Per the germline V gene, CDR1 is MNHNY and CDR2 is SVGAGI (reference sequence). CDR3 protein: CASSYLGQGDEQYF. The CDR3 coding sequence is TGTGCCAGCAGTTACCTCGGACAGGGTGACGAGCAGTACTTC.

The chain recombines TRBV10-3 with TRBJ2-5; 15 bases align to TRBD2. Germline CDR1 and CDR2: ENHRY and SYGVKD. The CDR3 is 15 residues long. V shed 4 bases, J shed 4 bases, and the junction held 1 base outside the gene matches. CDR3 bases: TGTGCCATCAGTGCGGGACTAGCGGGGGGAGAGACCCAGTACTTC. Its protein product is CAISAGLAGGETQYF.

This chain links TRBV19 with TRBJ2-3; the D call may be TRBD1 or TRBD2 (6 bases each). The CDR3 length is 17 residues. Trimming removed 3 bases from V and 2 bases from J, with 18 bases in between. Germline V gene lookup returns CDR1 LNHDA and CDR2 SQIVND (reference sequence). In DNA, the CDR3 is TGTGCCAGTAGTATTCGTTGGGAAGGGGGGCTCACAGATACGCAGTATTTT. Translation gives CASSIRWEGGLTDTQYF.

This clone occurred once. The V call is TRBV2, the J call TRBJ1-5, with TRBD1 identical over 8 bases. Trimming at V came to 4 bases and at J to 7 bases, leaving 6 bases not matched to a gene. The germline CDR1 and CDR2 sequences are SNHLY and FYNNEI. The CDR3 loop spans 14 amino acids. The DNA of the CDR3 is TGTGCCAGCAGTGGGACAGGGTATGGGCAGCCCCAGCATTTT. It yields the protein CASSGTGYGQPQHF.

The genes are TRBV5-1 and TRBJ2-5; 12 bases match TRBD2. CDR1 is SGHRS, CDR2 YFSETQ, per germline. V shed 2 bases, J shed 5 bases, and the junction held 7 bases outside the gene matches. The CDR3 has 16 residues. The CDR3 nucleotides read TGCGCCAGCAGCTTAACGACTAGCGGGGGAGGGGAGACCCAGTACTTC. It specifies CASSLTTSGGGETQYF.

J is TRBJ1-2 and V is TRBV5-6; D remains unclear. Germline V gene data show CDR1 as SGHDT and CDR2 as YYEEEE. This CDR3 spans 11 amino acids. The V end lost 4 bases, the J end lost 8 bases, and 9 bases lay between the germline ends. The CDR3 is CASSRTWGYTF. The CDR3, as DNA: TGTGCCAGCAGCCGTACATGGGGCTACACCTTC.

The chain recombines TRBV10-3 with TRBJ1-1; tentatively, D is TRBD1 (6 bases). CDR1 and CDR2 (germline): ENHRY, SYGVKD. V shed 4 bases and J shed 3 bases, with 15 bases lying between them. The CDR3 contains 15 residues. The CDR3 DNA sequence: TGTGCCATCAGTGTAGCGCACGGACAGTACACTGAAGCTTTCTTT. Protein product: CAISVAHGQYTEAFF.

This chain connects TRBV5-1 to TRBJ1-5; 7 bases are shared with TRBD1. Trimming cost V 3 bases and J 9 bases; bases outside gene matches: 15. This CDR3 has 16 residues. Germline lookup yields CDR1 SGHRS and CDR2 YFSETQ. CDR3 DNA sequence: TGCGCCAGCAGCTCCGAGGGGCAGGGGGGAAGGGGGCCCCAGCATTTT. Protein product: CASSSEGQGGRGPQHF.

V and J are TRBV6-5 and TRBJ1-6, with D hard to call. The CDR3 is 13 residues long. With 4 bases removed from V and 10 bases from J, the gap between germline ends came to 11 bases. Germline CDR1 MNHEY, CDR2 SVGAGI. The DNA of the CDR3 is TGTGCCAGCAGTTTTTCTACTCTGTCACCCCTCCACTTT. This encodes CASSFSTLSPLHF.

This clone occurred many times. The gene calls are TRBV6-5 and TRBJ1-6, with a tentative D call TRBD1 (6 bases). V lost 4 bases and J 6 bases, leaving 7 bases between the germline ends. Germline lookup yields CDR1 MNHEY and CDR2 SVGAGI. CDR3 size: 13 residues. In DNA form, the CDR3 reads TGTGCCAGCAGTTGGACAGCTAATTCACCCCTCCACTTT. Its protein is CASSWTANSPLHF.

This clone was detected once. The rearrangement links TRBV5-5 to TRBJ1-2, with D uncertain. Trimming shortened V by 4 bases and J by 7 bases, and 17 bases separated the two germline ends. The CDR3 sequence is 14 residues long. Germline lookup yields CDR1 SGHKS and CDR2 YYEKEE (reference sequence). The DNA of the CDR3 is TGTGCCAGCAGCGAGGTCAGGTTAATCAGTGGCTACACCTTC. Encoded protein: CASSEVRLISGYTF. Full variable domain (rest looked up from reference TRBV5-5 and TRBJ1-2): DAGVTQSPTHLIKTRGQQVTLRCSPISGHKSVSWYQQVLGQGPQFIFQYYEKEERGRGNFPDRFSARQFPNYSSELNVNALLLGDSALYLCASSEVRLISGYTFGSGTRLTVV.

This rearrangement joins TRBV12-5 to TRBJ2-2; TRBD2 is a possible D gene (6 bases). This CDR3 region has 14 residues. Trimming took 0 bases from V and 7 from J, leaving 9 bases between them. Germline CDR1 reads LGHNT; CDR2 reads FRNRAP. CDR3 DNA: TGTGCTAGTGGTTTGGTCGGGGGAATCGGGGAGCTGTTTTTT. It translates to CASGLVGGIGELFF.

The CDR3 DNA reads TGTGCCAGCAGCTCCGACAGGGACGGTACGCAGTATTTT. Its protein product is CASSSDRDGTQYF. The rearrangement joins TRBV7-3 to TRBJ2-3, with 7 bases aligning to TRBD1. V gave up 4 bases and J gave up 8 bases; unmatched junction bases: 6. Germline-derived CDR1 and CDR2 are SGHTA and FQGTGA. The CDR3 runs 13 residues. Together with reference TRBV7-3 and TRBJ2-3, the CDR3 gives the full variable domain: GAGVSQTPSNKVTEKGKYVELRCDPISGHTALYWYRQSLGQGPEFLIYFQGTGAADDSGLPNDRFFAVRPEGSVSTLKIQRTERGDSAVYLCASSSDRDGTQYFGPGTRLTVL.

V gene TRBV19 combines with J gene TRBJ2-3; the D call may be TRBD1 or TRBD2 (5 bases each). V was clipped by 2 bases and J by 6 bases, with 15 bases between them. The CDR3 covers 15 residues. CDR1 and CDR2 (germline): LNHDA, SQIVND (reference sequence). In DNA form, the CDR3 reads TGTGCCAGTAGTATAATCTACGGGGACGTCGATACGCAGTATTTT. This gives the protein CASSIIYGDVDTQYF.